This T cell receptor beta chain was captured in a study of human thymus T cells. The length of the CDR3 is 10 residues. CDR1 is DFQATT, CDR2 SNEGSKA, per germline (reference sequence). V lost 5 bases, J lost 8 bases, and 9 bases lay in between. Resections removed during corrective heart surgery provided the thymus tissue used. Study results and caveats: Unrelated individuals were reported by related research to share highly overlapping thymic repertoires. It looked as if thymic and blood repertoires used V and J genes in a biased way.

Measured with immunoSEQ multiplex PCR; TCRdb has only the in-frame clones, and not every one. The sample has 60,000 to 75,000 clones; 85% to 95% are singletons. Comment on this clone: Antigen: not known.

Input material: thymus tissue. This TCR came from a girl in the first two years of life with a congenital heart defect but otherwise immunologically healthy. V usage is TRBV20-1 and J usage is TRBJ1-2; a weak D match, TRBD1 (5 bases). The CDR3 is CSASRQGYTF. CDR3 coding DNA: TGCAGTGCTTCCCGACAGGGCTACACCTTC.